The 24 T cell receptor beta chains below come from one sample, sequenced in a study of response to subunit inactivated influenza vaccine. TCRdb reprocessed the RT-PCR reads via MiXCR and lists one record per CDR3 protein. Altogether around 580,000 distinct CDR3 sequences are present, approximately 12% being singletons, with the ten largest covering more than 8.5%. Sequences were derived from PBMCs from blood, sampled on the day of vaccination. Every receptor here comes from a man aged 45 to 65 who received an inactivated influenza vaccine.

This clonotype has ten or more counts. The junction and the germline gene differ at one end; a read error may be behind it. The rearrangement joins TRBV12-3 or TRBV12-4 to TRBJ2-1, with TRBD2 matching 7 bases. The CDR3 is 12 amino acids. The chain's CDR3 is CASSLAGNEQFF. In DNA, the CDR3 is TGTGCCAGCAGCTTAGCGGGCAATGAGCAGTTCTTC.

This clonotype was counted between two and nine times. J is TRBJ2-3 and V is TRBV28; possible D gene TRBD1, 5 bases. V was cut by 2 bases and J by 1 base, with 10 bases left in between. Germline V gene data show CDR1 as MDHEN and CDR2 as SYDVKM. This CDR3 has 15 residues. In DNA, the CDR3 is TGTGCCAGCAGTTTACCAGGGCGCGGCACAGATACGCAGTATTTT. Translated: CASSLPGRGTDTQYF.

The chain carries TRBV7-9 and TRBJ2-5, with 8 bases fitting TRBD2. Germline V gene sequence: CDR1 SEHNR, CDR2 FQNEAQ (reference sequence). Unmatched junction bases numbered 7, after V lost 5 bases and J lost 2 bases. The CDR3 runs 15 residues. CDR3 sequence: CASSLSAGGQETQYF. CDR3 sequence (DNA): TGTGCCAGCAGCCTGTCGGCGGGGGGACAAGAGACCCAGTACTTC.

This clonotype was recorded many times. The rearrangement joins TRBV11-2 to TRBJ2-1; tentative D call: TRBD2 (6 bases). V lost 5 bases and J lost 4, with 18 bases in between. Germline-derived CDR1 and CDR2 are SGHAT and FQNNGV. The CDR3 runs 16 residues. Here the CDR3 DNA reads TGTGCCAGCAGCCCTGGGACTCTGACCCTGTACAATGAGCAGTTCTTC. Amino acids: CASSPGTLTLYNEQFF.

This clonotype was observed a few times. CDR3 nucleotides: TGTGCCAGCGCACGCAACTATGGCTACACCTTC. As protein: CASARNYGYTF. V gene TRBV6-2 or TRBV6-3 combines with J gene TRBJ1-2; no definite D call. Per the germline V gene, CDR1 is MNHEY and CDR2 is SVGEGT. V dropped 8 bases and J dropped 2 bases, with 6 bases sitting between them. The CDR3 is 11 residues long.

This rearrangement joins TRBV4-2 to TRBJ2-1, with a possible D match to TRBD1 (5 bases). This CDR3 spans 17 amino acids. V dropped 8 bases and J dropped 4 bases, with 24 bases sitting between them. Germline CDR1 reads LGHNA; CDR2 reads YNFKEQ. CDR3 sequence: CASGPGQGTRGYNEQFF. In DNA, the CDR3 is TGTGCCAGCGGCCCTGGGCAGGGTACCCGAGGATACAATGAGCAGTTCTTC.

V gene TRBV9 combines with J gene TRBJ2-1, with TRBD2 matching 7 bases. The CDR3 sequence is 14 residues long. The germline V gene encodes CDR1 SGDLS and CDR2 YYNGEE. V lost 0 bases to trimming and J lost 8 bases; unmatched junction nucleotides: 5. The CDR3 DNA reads TGTGCCAGCAGCGTAGGCGGGAGTATCTATGAGCAGTTCTTC. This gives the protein CASSVGGSIYEQFF.

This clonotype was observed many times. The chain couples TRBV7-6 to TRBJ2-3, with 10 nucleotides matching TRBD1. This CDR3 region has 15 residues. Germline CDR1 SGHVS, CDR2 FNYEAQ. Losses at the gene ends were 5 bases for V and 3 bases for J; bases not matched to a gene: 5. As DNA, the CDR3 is TGTGCCAGCAGCCCCGGGACAGGGGTTACAGATACGCAGTATTTT. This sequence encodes CASSPGTGVTDTQYF. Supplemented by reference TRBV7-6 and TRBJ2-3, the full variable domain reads GAGVSQSPRYKVTKRGQDVALRCDPISGHVSLYWYRQALGQGPEFLTYFNYEAQQDKSGLPNDRFSAERPEGSISTLTIQRTEQRDSAMYRCASSPGTGVTDTQYFGPGTRLTVL.

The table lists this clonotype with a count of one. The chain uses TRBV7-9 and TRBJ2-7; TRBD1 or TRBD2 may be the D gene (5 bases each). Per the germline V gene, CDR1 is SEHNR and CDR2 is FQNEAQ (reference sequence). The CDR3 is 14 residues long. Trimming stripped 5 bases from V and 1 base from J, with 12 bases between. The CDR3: CASSRGRESYEQYF. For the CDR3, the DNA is TGTGCCAGCAGCAGGGGCAGGGAGTCCTACGAGCAGTACTTC.

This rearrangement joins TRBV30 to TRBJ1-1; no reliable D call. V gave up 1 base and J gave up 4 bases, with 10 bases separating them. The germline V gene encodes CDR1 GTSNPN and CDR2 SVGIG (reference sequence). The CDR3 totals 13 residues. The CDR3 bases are TGTGCCTGGAGTGCCCAAGCGGGCACTGAAGCTTTCTTT. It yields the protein CAWSAQAGTEAFF.

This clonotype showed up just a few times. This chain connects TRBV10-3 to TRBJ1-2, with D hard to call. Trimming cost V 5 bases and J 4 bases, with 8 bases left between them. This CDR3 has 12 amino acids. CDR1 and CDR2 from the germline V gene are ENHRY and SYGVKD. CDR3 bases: TGTGCCATCAGTACCAGTAGCTATGGCTACACCTTC. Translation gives CAISTSSYGYTF.

The CDR3 nucleotides read TGTGCCAGCAGGAAGATCCTTTCTAGGGCAGATACGCAGTATTTT. It translates to CASRKILSRADTQYF. This chain uses TRBV6-1 with TRBJ2-3; no reliable D call. Germline lookup yields CDR1 MNHNS and CDR2 SASEGT. The V and J ends lost 6 bases and 4 bases respectively, with 17 bases between them. The CDR3 is 15 amino acids.

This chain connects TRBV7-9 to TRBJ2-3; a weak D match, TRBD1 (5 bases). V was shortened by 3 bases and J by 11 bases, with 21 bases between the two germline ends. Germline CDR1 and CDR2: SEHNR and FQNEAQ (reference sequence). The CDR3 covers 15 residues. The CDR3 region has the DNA TGTGCCAGCAGCTTTGGACACCCCAGTTACAATGAGCAGTATTTT. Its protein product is CASSFGHPSYNEQYF.

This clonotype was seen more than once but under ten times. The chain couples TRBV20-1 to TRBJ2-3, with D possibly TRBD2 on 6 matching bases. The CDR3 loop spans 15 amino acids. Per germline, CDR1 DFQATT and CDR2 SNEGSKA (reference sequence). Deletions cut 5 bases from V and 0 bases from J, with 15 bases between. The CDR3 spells CSADTGTYSTDTQYF. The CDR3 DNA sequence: TGCAGTGCTGACACCGGGACTTATAGCACAGATACGCAGTATTTT.

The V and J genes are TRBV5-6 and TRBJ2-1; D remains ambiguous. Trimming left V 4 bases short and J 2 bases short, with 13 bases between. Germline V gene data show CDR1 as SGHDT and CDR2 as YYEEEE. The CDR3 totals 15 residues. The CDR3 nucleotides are TGTGCCAGCAGCCCGCGATTTACCCCCTACAATGAGCAGTTCTTC. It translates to CASSPRFTPYNEQFF.

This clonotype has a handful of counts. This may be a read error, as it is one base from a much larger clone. The CDR3 sequence is CSGGPGGLGAFF. CDR3 in DNA: TGCAGTGGAGGGCCAGGGGGCTTGGGAGCTTTCTTT. The chain combines TRBV20-1 with TRBJ1-1, with 8 bases identical to TRBD1. Germline loops: CDR1 DFQATT, CDR2 SNEGSKA (reference sequence). There are 12 residues in the CDR3. Unmatched junction bases numbered 11, after V lost 7 bases and J lost 10 bases.

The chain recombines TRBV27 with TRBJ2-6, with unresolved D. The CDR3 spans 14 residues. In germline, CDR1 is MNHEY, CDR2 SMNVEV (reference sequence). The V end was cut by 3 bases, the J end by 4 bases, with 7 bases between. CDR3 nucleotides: TGTGCCAGCAGTTTTAGGGCCGGGGCCAACGTCCTGACTTTC. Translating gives CASSFRAGANVLTF.

In DNA, the CDR3 is TGTGCCAGCAGTGGCCCCGGTACATATACGCAGTATTTT. Translation: CASSGPGTYTQYF. The J gene is TRBJ2-3, the V gene TRBV25-1; no clear D. V lost 4 bases to trimming and J lost 7 bases, with 12 bases between them. Per germline, CDR1 MGHDK and CDR2 SYGVNS. The CDR3 runs 13 residues.

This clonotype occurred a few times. The CDR3 DNA reads TGTGCCAGCAAGACTAGCGGGGGGGGTCATGAGCAGTTCTTC. Amino acid sequence: CASKTSGGGHEQFF. V is TRBV12-3 or TRBV12-4 and J is TRBJ2-1; 14 nucleotides line up with TRBD2. V lost 7 bases and J lost 8; bases outside the gene matches: 4. The CDR3 has 14 residues.

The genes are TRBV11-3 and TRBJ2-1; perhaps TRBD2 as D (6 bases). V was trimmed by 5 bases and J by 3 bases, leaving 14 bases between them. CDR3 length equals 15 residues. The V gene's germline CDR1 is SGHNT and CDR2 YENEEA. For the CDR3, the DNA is TGTGCCAGCAGCCTGGGGCGGGGTGACTACAATGAGCAGTTCTTC. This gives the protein CASSLGRGDYNEQFF.

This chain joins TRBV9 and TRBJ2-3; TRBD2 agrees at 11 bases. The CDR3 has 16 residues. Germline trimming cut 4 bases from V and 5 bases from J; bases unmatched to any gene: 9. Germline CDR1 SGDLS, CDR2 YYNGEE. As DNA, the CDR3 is TGTGCCAGCAGCCCACTAGCGGGAGTGGGAAGAGATACGCAGTATTTT. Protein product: CASSPLAGVGRDTQYF.

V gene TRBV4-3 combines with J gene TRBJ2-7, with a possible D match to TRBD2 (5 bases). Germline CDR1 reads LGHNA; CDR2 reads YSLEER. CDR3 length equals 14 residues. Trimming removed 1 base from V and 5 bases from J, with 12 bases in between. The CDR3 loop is CASSQALAAHEQYF. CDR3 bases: TGCGCCAGCAGCCAAGCCCTAGCTGCCCACGAGCAGTACTTC.

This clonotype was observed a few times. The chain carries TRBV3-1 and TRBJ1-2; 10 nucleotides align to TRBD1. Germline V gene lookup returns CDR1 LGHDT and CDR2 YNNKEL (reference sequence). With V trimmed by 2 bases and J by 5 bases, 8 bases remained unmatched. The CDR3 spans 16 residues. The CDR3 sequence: CASSQRMGQGPYGYTF. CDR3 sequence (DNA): TGTGCCAGCAGCCAAAGGATGGGACAGGGGCCGTATGGCTACACCTTC.

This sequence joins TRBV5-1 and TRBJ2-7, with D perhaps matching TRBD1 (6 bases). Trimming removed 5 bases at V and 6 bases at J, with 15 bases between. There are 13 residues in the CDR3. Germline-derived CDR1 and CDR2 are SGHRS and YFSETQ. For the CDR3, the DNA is TGCGCCAGCAGTTACAGGGTTGGCGGCGAGCAGTACTTC. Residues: CASSYRVGGEQYF.